A single sample is the source of the 9 T cell receptor beta chains below, sequenced in a study of blood T cell repertoires in COVID-19. Sequenced by immunoSEQ multiplex PCR; TCRdb stores in-frame clones only, minus some. The sample lists around 30,000 clones; approximately 93% were seen once. Sequenced: peripheral blood. The receptors were sampled from a man in his 60s with acute or convalescent COVID-19.

V usage is TRBV20-1 and J usage is TRBJ1-1, with 7 nucleotides matching TRBD1. The trim removed 3 bases at V and 0 bases at J, leaving 7 bases unmatched. The length of the CDR3 is 15 residues. CDR1 is DFQATT, CDR2 SNEGSKA, per germline (reference sequence). Here the CDR3 DNA reads TGCAGTGCTAGTGGGGGGACAGTGATGAACACTGAAGCTTTCTTT. Translation gives CSASGGTVMNTEAFF.

This chain uses TRBV7-9 with TRBJ2-7, with D possibly being TRBD1 (5 bases). Looked up from germline, CDR1 is SEHNR and CDR2 is FQNEAQ (reference sequence). This CDR3 comprises 14 residues. Trimming removed 5 bases at V and 4 bases at J, with 15 bases between. This CDR3 reads CASSTSTVSYEQYV. CDR3 coding DNA: TGTGCCAGCAGCACCTCGACAGTTTCGTACGAGCAGTACGTC.

By sample share, this clone is medium-sized. The chain couples TRBV5-6 to TRBJ2-1; TRBD1 matches 8 bases. The germline gives CDR1 SGHDT, CDR2 YYEEEE. V gave up 3 bases and J gave up 3 bases; unmatched junction bases: 5. The CDR3 length is 15 residues. The CDR3 region has the DNA TGTGCCAGCAGCTGGACAGGGAGCAACTACAATGAGCAGTTCTTC. It encodes CASSWTGSNYNEQFF. Combining the CDR3 with reference TRBV5-6 and TRBJ2-1 gives the whole variable domain DAGVTQSPTHLIKTRGQQVTLRCSPKSGHDTVSWYQQALGQGPQFIFQYYEEEERQRGNFPDRFSGHQFPNYSSELNVNALLLGDSALYLCASSWTGSNYNEQFFGPGTRLTVL.

The genes are TRBV18 and TRBJ2-2, with 7 bases that match TRBD1. Germline CDR1 KGHSH, CDR2 LQKENI. After removal of 6 bases from V and 1 base from J, the junction contained 8 bases not matched to a gene. This CDR3 has 16 amino acids. CDR3 amino acids: CASSHRGQRNTGELFF. CDR3 nucleotides: TGTGCCAGCTCTCACCGGGGACAGCGGAACACCGGGGAGCTGTTTTTT. Drawing the rest from reference TRBV18 and TRBJ2-2, the complete variable domain is NAGVMQNPRHLVRRRGQEARLRCSPMKGHSHVYWYRQLPEEGLKFMVYLQKENIIDESGMPKERFSAEFPKEGPSILRIQQVVRGDSAAYFCASSHRGQRNTGELFFGEGSRLTVL.

The chain carries TRBV5-4 and TRBJ1-3; D ambiguous. Deletions cut 2 bases from V and 0 bases from J, with 9 bases between. The length of the CDR3 is 15 residues. The germline gives CDR1 SGHNT, CDR2 YYREEE (reference sequence). CDR3 loop: CASSLGGPSGNTIYF. CDR3 in DNA: TGTGCCAGCAGCTTAGGAGGGCCCTCTGGAAACACCATATATTTT.

The V and J genes are TRBV9 and TRBJ2-5; TRBD1 is a possible D gene (7 bases). V dropped 3 bases and J dropped 1 base, with 13 bases sitting between them. From germline, CDR1 is SGDLS and CDR2 YYNGEE. There are 15 residues in the CDR3. Written as DNA, the CDR3 is TGTGCCAGCAGCGGGGGGGACAGAGTCCAAGAGACCCAGTACTTC. This codes for CASSGGDRVQETQYF.

V gene TRBV9 combines with J gene TRBJ1-4; D remains unclear. The ends were cut back, 0 bases at V and 7 bases at J, with 4 bases in the middle. The germline V gene has CDR1 SGDLS and CDR2 YYNGEE. This CDR3 has 12 amino acids. The CDR3 bases are TGTGCCAGCAGCGTAGACGGTGAAAAACTGTTTTTT. Translation: CASSVDGEKLFF.

The rearrangement links TRBV12-3 or TRBV12-4 to TRBJ2-1; a possible D gene is TRBD2 (6 bases). V gave up 4 bases and J gave up 8 bases, with 9 bases separating them. The CDR3 length is 12 residues. For the CDR3, the DNA is TGTGCCAGCAGTTCCCCGGGGGATGAGCAGTTCTTC. Its translation: CASSSPGDEQFF.

The V and J genes are TRBV6-2 or TRBV6-3 and TRBJ2-7, with TRBD2 matching 12 bases. The CDR3 has 15 residues. With 6 bases clipped from V and 7 bases from J, the junction kept 10 bases outside the gene matches. The germline CDR1 and CDR2 sequences are MNHEY and SVGEGT. The CDR3 reads CASSPRLAGVVEQYV. The CDR3 nucleotides are TGTGCCAGCAGCCCCCGACTAGCGGGAGTAGTTGAGCAGTACGTC.